These T cell receptor beta chains were read from a single sample in a study of post-analysis software for immune sequencing data. TCRdb ran MiXCR on the PCR reads and lists one entry per CDR3 protein. The sample has 820,000 or so distinct CDR3 sequences; 53% are singletons. Sequencing was carried out using blood. Receptors were obtained from a girl between 5 and 17 years old with multiple sclerosis. Each CDR3 is given with its conserved first and last residue. D genes are given only for firm matches. Size values are once, few and many counts, or a class for expanded clones, and some rows have none.

d_call: -; clone_size: few; j_call: TRBJ2-5; v_call: TRBV15; cdr3_aa: CATSRDEGGETQYF; cdr3_nt: TGTGCCACCAGCAGAGACGAAGGTGGAGAGACCCAGTACTTC
d_call: TRBD2; clone_size: few; j_call: TRBJ2-7; v_call: TRBV7-2; cdr3_aa: CASSLGGWGLAGAEQYF; cdr3_nt: TGTGCCAGCAGCTTAGGGGGGTGGGGACTAGCGGGAGCCGAGCAGTACTTC
d_call: -; clone_size: -; j_call: TRBJ1-2; v_call: TRBV28; cdr3_aa: CASSLILGPTSGYTF; cdr3_nt: TGTGCCAGCAGTTTAATATTGGGACCAACGAGCGGCTACACCTTC
d_call: -; clone_size: few; j_call: TRBJ2-1; v_call: TRBV18; cdr3_aa: CASQTDPSGVNEQFF; cdr3_nt: TGTGCCAGCCAAACGGATCCGTCAGGGGTCAATGAGCAGTTCTTC
d_call: -; clone_size: -; j_call: TRBJ2-7; v_call: TRBV27; cdr3_aa: CASSLWFSTEQYF; cdr3_nt: TGTGCCAGCAGTTTATGGTTCTCCACAGAGCAGTACTTC
d_call: TRBD1; clone_size: -; j_call: TRBJ1-6; v_call: TRBV6-6; cdr3_aa: CASSRPGQGNSPLHF; cdr3_nt: TGTGCCAGCAGTCGACCGGGACAGGGGAATTCACCCCTCCACTTT
d_call: -; clone_size: -; j_call: TRBJ2-7; v_call: TRBV10-3; cdr3_aa: CAISESRDGRSEQYF; cdr3_nt: TGTGCCATCAGTGAGTCGAGAGATGGGCGGTCCGAGCAGTACTTC
d_call: -; clone_size: -; j_call: TRBJ1-2; v_call: TRBV12-3/TRBV12-4; cdr3_aa: CASSFSDYGYTF; cdr3_nt: TGTGCCAGCAGTTTTAGTGATTATGGCTACACCTTC
d_call: -; clone_size: -; j_call: TRBJ2-7; v_call: TRBV7-9; cdr3_aa: CASSHANSYEQYF; cdr3_nt: TGTGCCAGCAGCCACGCAAACTCCTACGAGCAGTACTTC
d_call: TRBD1; clone_size: -; j_call: TRBJ2-1; v_call: TRBV6-6; cdr3_aa: CASSYSQGAVVSEQFF; cdr3_nt: TGTGCCAGCAGTTACTCTCAGGGGGCGGTTGTGAGTGAGCAGTTCTTC
d_call: -; clone_size: few; j_call: TRBJ2-7; v_call: TRBV27; cdr3_aa: CASSSQGSHYEQYF; cdr3_nt: TGTGCCAGCAGTTCCCAGGGATCCCATTACGAGCAGTACTTC
d_call: -; clone_size: -; j_call: TRBJ2-1; v_call: TRBV28; cdr3_aa: CASTSHRYNEQFF; cdr3_nt: TGTGCCAGCACCAGCCACAGGTACAATGAGCAGTTCTTC
d_call: -; clone_size: -; j_call: TRBJ2-1; v_call: TRBV7-2; cdr3_aa: CASSLSPGGKIEQFF; cdr3_nt: TGTGCCAGCAGCTTATCGCCCGGGGGTAAAATAGAGCAGTTCTTC
d_call: -; clone_size: -; j_call: TRBJ2-4; v_call: TRBV20-1; cdr3_aa: CSASYPGTLLAKNIQYF; cdr3_nt: TGCAGTGCTTCTTACCCCGGGACACTTTTAGCCAAAAACATTCAGTACTTC
d_call: TRBD2; clone_size: -; j_call: TRBJ2-7; v_call: TRBV10-3; cdr3_aa: CAIRAGTSGAYEQYF; cdr3_nt: TGTGCCATCAGAGCCGGGACTAGCGGTGCCTACGAGCAGTACTTC
d_call: -; clone_size: -; j_call: TRBJ2-7; v_call: TRBV12-3/TRBV12-4; cdr3_aa: CASSSRWGPGPYQARLSYEQYF; cdr3_nt: TGTGCCAGCAGTTCCCGGTGGGGCCCGGGGCCTTATCAGGCCCGGCTCTCCTACGAGCAGTACTTC
d_call: TRBD2; clone_size: few; j_call: TRBJ2-7; v_call: TRBV29-1; cdr3_aa: CSVRRETTYEQYF; cdr3_nt: TGCAGCGTTCGGCGGGAGACGACCTACGAGCAGTACTTC
d_call: TRBD2; clone_size: -; j_call: TRBJ2-7; v_call: TRBV4-1; cdr3_aa: CASSQTSGASYEQYF; cdr3_nt: TGCGCCAGCAGCCAAACTAGCGGGGCCTCCTACGAGCAGTACTTC
d_call: TRBD1; clone_size: -; j_call: TRBJ2-5; v_call: TRBV7-2; cdr3_aa: CASSLELGQGSVTQYF; cdr3_nt: TGTGCCAGCAGCTTAGAGTTGGGACAGGGATCGGTGACCCAGTACTTC
d_call: -; clone_size: few; j_call: TRBJ2-7; v_call: TRBV20-1; cdr3_aa: CSARELPAYEQYF; cdr3_nt: TGCAGTGCTAGAGAGCTTCCCGCCTACGAGCAGTACTTC
d_call: -; clone_size: -; j_call: TRBJ2-7; v_call: TRBV4-1; cdr3_aa: CASSPPERSYEQYF; cdr3_nt: TGCGCCAGCAGCCCCCCGGAACGATCCTACGAGCAGTACTTC
d_call: TRBD1; clone_size: -; j_call: TRBJ2-1; v_call: TRBV7-2; cdr3_aa: CASSRIGTASYNEQFF; cdr3_nt: TGTGCCAGCAGCCGGATCGGGACAGCTTCCTACAATGAGCAGTTCTTC
d_call: -; clone_size: -; j_call: TRBJ1-2; v_call: TRBV6-5; cdr3_aa: CASSETGFVGYTF; cdr3_nt: TGTGCCAGCAGCGAAACAGGGTTTGTTGGCTACACCTTC
d_call: TRBD2; clone_size: -; j_call: TRBJ2-3; v_call: TRBV5-1; cdr3_aa: CASSLGTSLAQYF; cdr3_nt: TGCGCCAGCAGCTTGGGGACTAGCTTAGCGCAGTATTTT
d_call: TRBD2; clone_size: -; j_call: TRBJ2-1; v_call: TRBV6-1; cdr3_aa: CASSEAPSGRGNEQFF; cdr3_nt: TGTGCCAGCAGTGAAGCTCCCAGCGGGAGAGGCAATGAGCAGTTCTTC
d_call: TRBD1; clone_size: -; j_call: TRBJ2-7; v_call: TRBV3-1; cdr3_aa: CASSPGTGVVYEQYF; cdr3_nt: TGTGCCAGCAGCCCCGGGACAGGGGTAGTCTACGAGCAGTACTTC
d_call: TRBD2; clone_size: -; j_call: TRBJ2-5; v_call: TRBV20-1; cdr3_aa: CSALTSGGPTETQYF; cdr3_nt: TGCAGTGCACTGACTAGCGGGGGGCCGACGGAGACCCAGTACTTC
d_call: -; clone_size: once; j_call: TRBJ2-3; v_call: TRBV20-1; cdr3_aa: CSVLVLRTDTQYF; cdr3_nt: TGCAGTGTACTAGTTCTTCGGACAGATACGCAGTATTTT
d_call: -; clone_size: -; j_call: TRBJ2-4; v_call: TRBV29-1; cdr3_aa: CSVEEAKNIQYF; cdr3_nt: TGCAGCGTTGAAGAGGCCAAAAACATTCAGTACTTC
d_call: -; clone_size: -; j_call: TRBJ2-1; v_call: TRBV6-5; cdr3_aa: CASSYIAGPYNEQFF; cdr3_nt: TGTGCCAGCAGTTACATAGCAGGCCCTTACAATGAGCAGTTCTTC
d_call: -; clone_size: -; j_call: TRBJ2-5; v_call: TRBV10-3; cdr3_aa: CAISQGETQYF; cdr3_nt: TGTGCCATCAGCCAGGGGGAGACCCAGTACTTC
d_call: -; clone_size: few; j_call: TRBJ2-5; v_call: TRBV6-5; cdr3_aa: CASSRTARETQYF; cdr3_nt: TGTGCCAGCAGTCGGACAGCCAGAGAGACCCAGTACTTC
d_call: TRBD1; clone_size: -; j_call: TRBJ2-7; v_call: TRBV27; cdr3_aa: CASSSRRTGRTYEQYF; cdr3_nt: TGTGCCAGCAGTTCCCGTCGGACAGGGAGGACCTACGAGCAGTACTTC
d_call: -; clone_size: -; j_call: TRBJ1-1; v_call: TRBV3-1; cdr3_aa: CASSQERTTNLNTEAFF; cdr3_nt: TGTGCCAGCAGCCAAGAAAGAACCACCAACTTGAACACTGAAGCTTTCTTT
d_call: -; clone_size: few; j_call: TRBJ1-4; v_call: TRBV5-1; cdr3_aa: CASSLDPGTSNEKLFF; cdr3_nt: TGCGCCAGCAGCTTGGATCCCGGGACATCAAATGAAAAACTGTTTTTT
d_call: -; clone_size: few; j_call: TRBJ2-3; v_call: TRBV27; cdr3_aa: CASRSPSTDTQYF; cdr3_nt: TGTGCCAGCAGAAGCCCTAGCACAGATACGCAGTATTTT
d_call: -; clone_size: -; j_call: TRBJ2-7; v_call: TRBV29-1; cdr3_aa: CSVEDRRRVGNEQYF; cdr3_nt: TGCAGCGTTGAAGATCGTAGGAGGGTAGGCAACGAGCAGTACTTC
d_call: -; clone_size: few; j_call: TRBJ1-2; v_call: TRBV2; cdr3_aa: CASSADPQVNYGYTF; cdr3_nt: TGTGCCAGCAGCGCGGACCCTCAAGTGAACTATGGCTACACCTTC
d_call: TRBD1; clone_size: -; j_call: TRBJ2-1; v_call: TRBV5-1; cdr3_aa: CANSPDRGLRGSYNEQFF; cdr3_nt: TGCGCCAACAGCCCGGACAGGGGACTCCGCGGATCCTACAATGAGCAGTTCTTC
d_call: -; clone_size: -; j_call: TRBJ2-3; v_call: TRBV7-3; cdr3_aa: CASSLLSGIADTQYF; cdr3_nt: TGTGCCAGCAGCTTACTATCCGGGATCGCAGATACGCAGTATTTT
d_call: TRBD2; clone_size: few; j_call: TRBJ2-1; v_call: TRBV5-1; cdr3_aa: CASSLFAGGGYEQFF; cdr3_nt: TGCGCCAGCAGCTTGTTCGCGGGAGGGGGATATGAGCAGTTCTTC
d_call: -; clone_size: few; j_call: TRBJ2-4; v_call: TRBV5-1; cdr3_aa: CASSLSHKNIQYF; cdr3_nt: TGCGCCAGCAGCTTGTCCCACAAAAACATTCAGTACTTC
d_call: -; clone_size: -; j_call: TRBJ1-4; v_call: TRBV5-5; cdr3_aa: CASSLVGDATNENLFF; cdr3_nt: TGTGCCAGCAGCTTGGTAGGGGATGCAACTAATGAAAACCTGTTTTTT
d_call: -; clone_size: -; j_call: TRBJ2-5; v_call: TRBV29-1; cdr3_aa: CSAEELQGRVQYF; cdr3_nt: TGCAGCGCTGAAGAGCTACAGGGCCGAGTGCAGTACTTC